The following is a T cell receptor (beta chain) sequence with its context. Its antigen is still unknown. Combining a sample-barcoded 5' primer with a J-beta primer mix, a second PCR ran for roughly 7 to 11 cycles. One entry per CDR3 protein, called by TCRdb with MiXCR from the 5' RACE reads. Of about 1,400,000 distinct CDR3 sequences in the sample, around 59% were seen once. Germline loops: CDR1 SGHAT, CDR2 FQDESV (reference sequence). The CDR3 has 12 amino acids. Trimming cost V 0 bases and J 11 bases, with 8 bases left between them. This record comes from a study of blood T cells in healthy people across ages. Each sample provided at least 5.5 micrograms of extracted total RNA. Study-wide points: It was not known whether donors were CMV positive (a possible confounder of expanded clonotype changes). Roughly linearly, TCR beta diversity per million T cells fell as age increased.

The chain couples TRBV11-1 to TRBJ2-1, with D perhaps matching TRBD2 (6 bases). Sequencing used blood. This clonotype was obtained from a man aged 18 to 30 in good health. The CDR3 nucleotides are TGTGCCAGCAGCTTAGCCGGGACTCAGCAGTTCTTC. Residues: CASSLAGTQQFF.